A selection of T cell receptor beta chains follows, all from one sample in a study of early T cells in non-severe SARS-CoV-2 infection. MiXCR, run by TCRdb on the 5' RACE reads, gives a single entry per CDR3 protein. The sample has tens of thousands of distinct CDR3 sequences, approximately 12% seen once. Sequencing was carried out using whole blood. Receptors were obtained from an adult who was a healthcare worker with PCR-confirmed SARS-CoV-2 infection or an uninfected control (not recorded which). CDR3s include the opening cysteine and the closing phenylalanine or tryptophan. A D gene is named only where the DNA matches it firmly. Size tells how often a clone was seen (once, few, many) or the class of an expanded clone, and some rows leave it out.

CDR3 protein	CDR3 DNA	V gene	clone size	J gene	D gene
CSVIASGVNEQFF	TGCAGCGTTATCGCTTCTGGGGTTAATGAGCAGTTCTTC	TRBV29-1	.	TRBJ2-1	.
CASSLELAGLADTQYF	TGTGCCAGCAGCTTGGAACTAGCGGGGTTGGCAGATACGCAGTATTTT	TRBV5-6	.	TRBJ2-3	TRBD2
CASSSPQGNHYEQYF	TGTGCCAGCAGCTCCCCCCAGGGGAACCATTACGAGCAGTACTTC	TRBV27	.	TRBJ2-7	.
CASSLIQGNEQFF	TGTGCCAGCAGCTTAATCCAGGGCAATGAGCAGTTCTTC	TRBV7-3	.	TRBJ2-1	.
CASSLGQAQPQHF	TGTGCCAGCAGTTTGGGACAGGCTCAGCCCCAGCATTTT	TRBV27	many	TRBJ1-5	TRBD1
CASSPRSYNEQFF	TGTGCCAGCAGTCCTAGGTCCTACAATGAGCAGTTCTTC	TRBV2	.	TRBJ2-1	.
CSVEKGNYGYTF	TGCAGCGTTGAGAAGGGGAACTATGGCTACACCTTC	TRBV29-1	many	TRBJ1-2	.
CASSRRGSGNTIYF	TGTGCCAGCAGCAGGCGGGGGTCTGGAAACACCATATATTTT	TRBV7-2	many	TRBJ1-3	.
CASRRGRSYEQYF	TGTGCCAGCAGGCGGGGAAGGTCCTACGAGCAGTACTTC	TRBV2	few	TRBJ2-7	.
CASSQEGQGAFSNEKLFF	TGCGCCAGCAGCCAGGAAGGACAGGGGGCCTTTTCTAATGAAAAACTGTTTTTT	TRBV4-3	.	TRBJ1-4	TRBD1
CAIRDPNTEAFF	TGTGCCATCCGGGACCCGAACACTGAAGCTTTCTTT	TRBV10-3	many	TRBJ1-1	.
CASSFPQREYTDTQYF	TGTGCCAGCAGCTTCCCCCAGCGGGAGTACACAGATACGCAGTATTTT	TRBV7-9	few	TRBJ2-3	TRBD2
CASSQGSRTEAFF	TGTGCCAGCAGTCAGGGTTCTAGAACTGAAGCTTTCTTT	TRBV12-3/TRBV12-4	many	TRBJ1-1	.
CASTPAFKNIQYF	TGTGCCAGCACCCCGGCTTTCAAAAACATTCAGTACTTC	TRBV6-5	many	TRBJ2-4	.
CSERAGALNEQFF	TGCAGCGAGAGAGCGGGGGCCCTAAATGAGCAGTTCTTC	TRBV29-1	.	TRBJ2-1	TRBD2
CASSQGPNKNIQYF	TGCGCCAGCAGCCAAGGGCCCAACAAAAACATTCAGTACTTC	TRBV4-3	many	TRBJ2-4	.
CASRGTGAANSPLHF	TGTGCCAGCAGGGGGACAGGGGCTGCTAATTCACCCCTCCACTTT	TRBV6-5	few	TRBJ1-6	TRBD1
CATSDRASGISNEQFF	TGTGCCACCAGTGATCGGGCTTCAGGGATAAGCAATGAGCAGTTCTTC	TRBV24-1	many	TRBJ2-1	.
CASSVGVFSTDTQYF	TGTGCCAGCAGCGTAGGGGTCTTTTCCACAGATACGCAGTATTTT	TRBV9	few	TRBJ2-3	.
CASSSRDRPAWEQYF	TGCGCCAGCAGCTCTAGGGACAGGCCCGCTTGGGAGCAGTACTTC	TRBV5-1	many	TRBJ2-7	TRBD1
CASSSGPPEYTEAFF	TGTGCCAGCAGCTCGGGGCCTCCTGAGTACACTGAAGCTTTCTTT	TRBV7-9	few	TRBJ1-1	.
CASSERRRDGYTF	TGTGCCAGCAGTGAACGGCGGAGGGATGGCTACACCTTC	TRBV25-1	few	TRBJ1-2	.
CSVAFSMENQPQHF	TGCAGTGTCGCGTTCTCGATGGAAAATCAGCCCCAGCATTTT	TRBV20-1	few	TRBJ1-5	.
CSASLRDRGFANEKLFF	TGCAGTGCTAGCCTCCGGGACAGGGGGTTTGCTAATGAAAAACTGTTTTTT	TRBV20-1	many	TRBJ1-4	TRBD1
CAISDRMNTEAFF	TGTGCCATCAGTGACAGAATGAACACTGAAGCTTTCTTT	TRBV10-3	.	TRBJ1-1	.
CASSVGTPREGEQFF	TGTGCCAGCAGCGTAGGGACTCCCAGGGAGGGTGAGCAGTTCTTC	TRBV9	many	TRBJ2-1	TRBD2
CASSISSTSGGAPYNEQFF	TGTGCCAGTAGTATTTCCAGCACTAGCGGGGGGGCCCCCTACAATGAGCAGTTCTTC	TRBV19	many	TRBJ2-1	TRBD2
CSATFPGQWNSPLHF	TGCAGTGCAACATTTCCGGGACAATGGAATTCACCCCTCCACTTT	TRBV20-1	many	TRBJ1-6	.
CASSYYGGAGDTQYF	TGTGCCAGCAGTTACTACGGGGGGGCCGGGGATACGCAGTATTTT	TRBV6-2/TRBV6-3	many	TRBJ2-3	TRBD2
CASSLSQDGTQYF	TGTGCCAGCAGTTTAAGCCAAGACGGGACCCAGTACTTC	TRBV12-3/TRBV12-4	many	TRBJ2-5	.
CASRAGDSPSGANVLTF	TGTGCCAGCAGAGCAGGGGACAGCCCCTCTGGGGCCAACGTCCTGACTTTC	TRBV25-1	few	TRBJ2-6	TRBD1
CASSQAGGDSPLHF	TGCGCCAGCAGCCAGGCAGGGGGTGATTCACCCCTCCACTTT	TRBV4-3	.	TRBJ1-6	TRBD1
CASSSRTGSVSLHF	TGTGCCAGCAGTTCACGGACAGGGTCGGTATCCCTCCACTTT	TRBV6-5	many	TRBJ1-6	TRBD1
CACGTGGKSAFF	TGTGCCTGTGGGACAGGGGGAAAATCAGCTTTCTTT	TRBV30	.	TRBJ1-1	TRBD1
CASSLDRANTEAFF	TGTGCCAGCAGCCTCGACAGGGCGAACACTGAAGCTTTCTTT	TRBV2	many	TRBJ1-1	TRBD1
CASSHPDRINTEAFF	TGTGCCAGCAGCCACCCGGACAGGATCAACACTGAAGCTTTCTTT	TRBV14	many	TRBJ1-1	TRBD1
CASSQPDRAGSNTIYF	TGCGCCAGCAGCCAGCCGGACAGGGCTGGTAGTAACACCATATATTTT	TRBV4-1	.	TRBJ1-3	TRBD1
CASTNRGSYEQYF	TGTGCCAGCACCAACAGGGGATCCTACGAGCAGTACTTC	TRBV6-6	many	TRBJ2-7	TRBD1
CASSPGGGPTDTQYF	TGTGCCAGCAGCCCCGGGGGGGGCCCCACAGATACGCAGTATTTT	TRBV6-5	many	TRBJ2-3	TRBD2
CATSDFGQGGVDTQYF	TGTGCCACCAGTGATTTTGGACAGGGAGGGGTAGATACGCAGTATTTT	TRBV24-1	few	TRBJ2-3	.
CASSPWADSEQYF	TGTGCCAGCTCACCCTGGGCGGATTCTGAGCAGTACTTC	TRBV18	few	TRBJ2-7	.
CSPGRPEGFF	TGCAGTCCTGGACGGCCTGAGGGTTTCTTT	TRBV20-1	many	TRBJ1-1	.